This TCR beta chain was profiled in a study of T cells in Graves' hyperthyroidism and ophthalmopathy. The study's findings and limits: Most expanded thyroid clonotypes above 0.001 also appeared in blood.

CDR3 length equals 17 residues. Germline values: CDR1 LNHNV, CDR2 YYDKDF (reference sequence). V was trimmed by 0 bases and J by 4 bases, leaving 15 bases between them. The table lists this clonotype with a few counts. Its antigen is as yet unknown. Diagnoses were established using clinical symptoms, serum thyroxine and TRAb, thyroid ultrasound and orbital computed tomography. RNA transcripts served as the template for amplifying TCR beta CDR3 regions. The TCR CDR3 first-round RT-PCR relied on the HTBI primer set. Each CDR3 protein is one row after TCRdb ran MiXCR on the multiplex PCR reads. The data hold under 350,000 distinct CDR3 sequences, with about a sixth observed a single time.

The TCR sequence derives from a woman aged 60-75 years with Graves' ophthalmopathy. The sequenced sample consisted of blood. The chain carries TRBV15 and TRBJ2-2; D gene unclear. The chain's CDR3 is CATSRDYLPGGTGELFF. The CDR3 DNA reads TGTGCCACCAGCAGAGATTATCTGCCGGGTGGCACCGGGGAGCTGTTTTTT.